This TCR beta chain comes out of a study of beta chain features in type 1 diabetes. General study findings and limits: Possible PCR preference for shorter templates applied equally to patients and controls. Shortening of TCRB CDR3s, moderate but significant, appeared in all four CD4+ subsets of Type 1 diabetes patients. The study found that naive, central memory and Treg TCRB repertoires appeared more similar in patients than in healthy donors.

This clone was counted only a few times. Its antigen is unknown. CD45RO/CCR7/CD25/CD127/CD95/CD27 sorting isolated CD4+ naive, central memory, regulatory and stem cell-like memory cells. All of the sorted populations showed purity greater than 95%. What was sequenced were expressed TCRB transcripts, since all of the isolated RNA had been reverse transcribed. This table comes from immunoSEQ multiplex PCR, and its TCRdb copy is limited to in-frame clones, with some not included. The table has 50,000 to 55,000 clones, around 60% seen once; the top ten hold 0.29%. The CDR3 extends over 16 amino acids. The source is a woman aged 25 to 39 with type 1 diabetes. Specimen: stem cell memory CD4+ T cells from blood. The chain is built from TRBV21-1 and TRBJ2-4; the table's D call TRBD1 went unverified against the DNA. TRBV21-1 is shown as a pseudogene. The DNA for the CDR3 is TGTGCCAGCAGTACCCGGTGGAACAGGGACGAAAACATTCAGTACTTC. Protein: CASSTRWNRDENIQYF.